This T cell receptor (beta chain) was retrieved from a study of a mutant IDH1 vaccine in newly diagnosed glioma. Study information: Vaccination started 4-6 weeks after radiotherapy alone, or with temozolomide cycles. Visits designated V12 and V13 were conducted at weeks 35 and 47, respectively. Study-wide findings and caveats: Vaccine-induced responses were seen in 93.3% of patients, spanning several MHC alleles.

This clone was picked up a small number of times. Its antigen is currently unknown. Clones were read by immunoSEQ multiplex PCR, and TCRdb kept only the in-frame ones, dropping some. The sample yields approximately 62,000 clones, around 84% seen once. The CDR3 runs to 17 residues. The germline gives CDR1 SEHNR, CDR2 FQNEAQ (reference sequence). Unmatched junction bases numbered 13, after V lost 4 bases and J lost 5 bases. Sample time point: week 35, safety follow-up. The content of each vaccine dose was 300 ug of mutant IDH1 20-mer peptide, and topical imiquimod accompanied it. This sequence joins TRBV7-9 and TRBJ1-1, with 10 nucleotides matching TRBD1. This receptor was taken from a man between 25 and 39 years old with glioma. The specimen comprised PBMCs, sampled from a glioma patient whose treatment included an IDH1 peptide vaccine. The CDR3 bases are TGTGCCAGCAGCTCGACAGGGGGCGTAGGTCGTGGAACTGAAGCTTTCTTT. Amino acids: CASSSTGGVGRGTEAFF.